This is a list of T cell receptor beta chains from one sample in a study of blood T cell repertoires in COVID-19. Here immunoSEQ multiplex PCR was the method, and the copy in TCRdb shows in-frame clones only, minus some. This repertoire shows 60,000 to 85,000 clones, approximately 80% found once; its top ten account for around 38%. Material for sequencing was peripheral blood. The source is an elderly man with acute or convalescent COVID-19. Both conserved end residues are part of each CDR3. The order of the fields is D gene, clone size, J gene, V gene, CDR3 DNA, CDR3 protein. D genes are given only for firm matches. Rows may omit the clone size; those that give it use once, few, many or a size class.

TRBD1 few TRBJ1-2 TRBV7-9 TGTGCCAGCAGCCCCCATTTGAGTCGTCCAGGGGGCGATGGCTACACCTTC CASSPHLSRPGGDGYTF
. . TRBJ1-6 TRBV6-6 TGTGCCAGCAGCACAAGCCTTCGGGGAGAAAATTCACCCCTCCACTTT CASSTSLRGENSPLHF
. . TRBJ1-2 TRBV11-2 TGTGCCAGCAGCTTAGTGGGAGGGGATGACTATGGCTACACCTTC CASSLVGGDDYGYTF
. . TRBJ1-3 TRBV6-5 TGTGCCAGCAGTCTAGCTTCCGGGGGAAACACCATATATTTT CASSLASGGNTIYF
. . TRBJ1-6 TRBV7-3 TGTGCCAGCAGTGGAGGGGTAAATTCACCCCTCCACTTT CASSGGVNSPLHF
. few TRBJ1-5 TRBV27 TGTGCCAGCAGTTTAGTTGCTCCGACAGTTAGCAATCAGCCCCAGCATTTT CASSLVAPTVSNQPQHF
TRBD1 . TRBJ1-2 TRBV6-5 TGTGCCAGCAGTTACCCGGGACAGGGTAGGGAGGGCTACACCTTC CASSYPGQGREGYTF
. few TRBJ2-7 TRBV21-1 TGTGCCAGCAGCGAAAAGGGACAGGGAATATACGAGCAGTACTTC CASSEKGQGIYEQYF
. . TRBJ1-3 TRBV5-5 TGTGCCAGCAGCTTCCAGGGCCTCTCTGGAAACACCATATATTTT CASSFQGLSGNTIYF
TRBD1 . TRBJ1-1 TRBV7-9 TGTGCCAGCAGTTATGGACAGGGTGAAGCTTTCTTT CASSYGQGEAFF
TRBD1 . TRBJ2-1 TRBV9 TGTGCCAGCAGCGTTATTTCCGGGACAGATTACAATGAGCAGTTCTTC CASSVISGTDYNEQFF
TRBD1 . TRBJ1-5 TRBV19 TGTGCCGGGACAGGGAGGAACGGCAATCAGCCCCAGCATTTT CAGTGRNGNQPQHF
. once TRBJ2-7 TRBV4-1 TGCGCCAGCAGCCCCGGACAGACCGAGCAGTACTTC CASSPGQTEQYF
. . TRBJ1-1 TRBV19 TGTGCCAGTAGTATGAGCGAGAACACTGAAGCTTTCTTT CASSMSENTEAFF
TRBD2 . TRBJ2-5 TRBV7-2 TGTGCCAGCAGTAGCAATAGCGGGGGGGCAGAGACCCAGTACTTC CASSSNSGGAETQYF
. . TRBJ2-1 TRBV7-2 TGTGCCAGCAGCTTACCAGGGGTCAATGAGCAGTTCTTC CASSLPGVNEQFF
TRBD1 . TRBJ1-2 TRBV15 TGTGCCACCAGCCCCACAGGGGACTATGGCTACACCTTC CATSPTGDYGYTF
TRBD1 . TRBJ1-4 TRBV14 TGTGCCAGCACGGACAGGGAGGGTGAAAAACTGTTTTTT CASTDREGEKLFF
TRBD1 few TRBJ1-5 TRBV30 TGTGCCTGGAGTGGAAGGACAGGGGTCCAGCCCCAGCATTTT CAWSGRTGVQPQHF
. . TRBJ2-4 TRBV6-4 TGTGCCAGCAGTGACGGGGGCAGCTACATTCAGTACTTC CASSDGGSYIQYF
TRBD2 . TRBJ2-3 TRBV12-3/TRBV12-4 TGTGCCAGCAGTTTTAGCGGGATAGATACGCAGTATTTT CASSFSGIDTQYF
. . TRBJ2-5 TRBV24-1 TGTGCCACCAGTCCCTCGATTGTCGGGGAGACCCAGTACTTC CATSPSIVGETQYF
TRBD1 . TRBJ1-6 TRBV6-5 TGTGCCAGCAGTTACGGGGGACAGCCTTTAACCCTCCACTTT CASSYGGQPLTLHF
. once TRBJ1-2 TRBV28 TGTGCCAGCAGTTTCCCAGGGGACTATGGCTACACCTTC CASSFPGDYGYTF
. . TRBJ1-2 TRBV14 TGTGCCAGCAGCCAAATGATGGCAGGGTCCAACTATGGCTACACCTTC CASSQMMAGSNYGYTF
TRBD1 . TRBJ1-2 TRBV5-4 TGTGCCAGCAGCCAATCCGGGACAGGGAGACTTGGCTACACCTTC CASSQSGTGRLGYTF
. . TRBJ1-3 TRBV7-2 TGTGCCAGCAGCTTAGGCACAGGGCAATCTGGAAACACCATATATTTT CASSLGTGQSGNTIYF
TRBD1 . TRBJ1-2 TRBV7-8 TGTGCCAGCAGCCCAGGGACAGCCCACTATGGCTACACCTTC CASSPGTAHYGYTF
TRBD2 . TRBJ2-6 TRBV18 TGTGCCAGCTCACCACCGGGGGGGACTGGGGCCAACGTCCTGACTTTC CASSPPGGTGANVLTF
. . TRBJ1-6 TRBV11-2 TGTGCCAGCAGCTTAGTCCAAAATTCACCCCTCCACTTT CASSLVQNSPLHF
TRBD2 . TRBJ2-3 TRBV7-2 TGTGCCAGCAGCGCCCGACTAGCGGGAGCTTCAGATACGCAGTATTTT CASSARLAGASDTQYF
. . TRBJ2-1 TRBV27 TGTGCCAGCAGTAACCCCGCGTGGGAGCAGTTCTTC CASSNPAWEQFF